The T cell receptor (beta chain) under discussion was sequenced for a study of blood T cell repertoires in COVID-19. The overall study: The cDNA or gDNA used as material had been derived from T cells, B-cell-depleted T cells, or PBMCs.

The table came from immunoSEQ multiplex PCR; TCRdb's copy has only in-frame clones and leaves some out. The table lists over 130,000 clones, around 85% of them singletons. The germline V gene encodes CDR1 MNHEY and CDR2 SVGAGI. The trim removed 3 bases at V and 3 bases at J, leaving 1 base unmatched. The CDR3 covers 15 residues. The clonotype was recovered from a man aged 45 to 65 with acute or convalescent COVID-19. Sequenced material: peripheral blood. This chain links TRBV6-5 with TRBJ2-3, with TRBD2 matching over 12 bases. The CDR3 sequence is CASSYTSGGTDTQYF. The DNA of the CDR3 is TGTGCCAGCAGTTATACTAGCGGGGGGACAGATACGCAGTATTTT.